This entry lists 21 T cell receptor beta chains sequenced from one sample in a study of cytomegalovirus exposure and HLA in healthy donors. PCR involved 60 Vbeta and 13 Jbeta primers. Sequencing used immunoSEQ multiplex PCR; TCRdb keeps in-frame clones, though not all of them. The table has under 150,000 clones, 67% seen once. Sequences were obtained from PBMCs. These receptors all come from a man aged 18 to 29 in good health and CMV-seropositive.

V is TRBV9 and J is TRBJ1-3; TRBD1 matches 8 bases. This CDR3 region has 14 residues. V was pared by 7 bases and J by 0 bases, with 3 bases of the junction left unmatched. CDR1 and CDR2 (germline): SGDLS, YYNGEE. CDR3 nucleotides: TGTGCCAGCGACAGGGGAAGCTCTGGAAACACCATATATTTT. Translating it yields CASDRGSSGNTIYF.

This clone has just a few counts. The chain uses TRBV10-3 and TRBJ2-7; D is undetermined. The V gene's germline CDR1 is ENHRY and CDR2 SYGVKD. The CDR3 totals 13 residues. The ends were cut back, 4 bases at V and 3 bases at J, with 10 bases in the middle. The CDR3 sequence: CAISGIRDYEQYV. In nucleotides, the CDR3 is TGTGCCATCAGTGGGATAAGAGACTACGAGCAGTACGTC.

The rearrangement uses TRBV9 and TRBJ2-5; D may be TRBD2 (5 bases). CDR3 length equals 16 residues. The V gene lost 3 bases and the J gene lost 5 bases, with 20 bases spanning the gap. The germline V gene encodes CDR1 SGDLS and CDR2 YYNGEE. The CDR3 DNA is TGTGCCAGCAGCGGCCCCCCGGCGGGCCCGAGGGAGACCCAGTACTTC. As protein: CASSGPPAGPRETQYF.

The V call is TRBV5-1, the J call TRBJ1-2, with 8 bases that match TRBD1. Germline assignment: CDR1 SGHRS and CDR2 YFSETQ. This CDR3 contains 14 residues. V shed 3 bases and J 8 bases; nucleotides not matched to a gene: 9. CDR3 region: CASSWAPGGDGYTF. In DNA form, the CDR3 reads TGCGCCAGCAGCTGGGCGCCAGGGGGCGACGGCTACACCTTC.

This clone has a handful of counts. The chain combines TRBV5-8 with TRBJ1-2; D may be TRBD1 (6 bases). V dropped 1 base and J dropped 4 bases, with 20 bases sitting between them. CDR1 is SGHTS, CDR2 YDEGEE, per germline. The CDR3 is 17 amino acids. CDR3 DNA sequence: TGTGCCAGCAGCTTGCACCGAAGGGGGAGGGCGAGCTATGGCTACACCTTC. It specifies CASSLHRRGRASYGYTF. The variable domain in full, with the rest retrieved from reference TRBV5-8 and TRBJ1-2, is EAGVTQSPTHLIKTRGQQATLRCSPISGHTSVYWYQQALGLGLQFLLWYDEGEERNRGNFPPRFSGRQFPNYSSELNVNALELEDSALYLCASSLHRRGRASYGYTFGSGTRLTVV.

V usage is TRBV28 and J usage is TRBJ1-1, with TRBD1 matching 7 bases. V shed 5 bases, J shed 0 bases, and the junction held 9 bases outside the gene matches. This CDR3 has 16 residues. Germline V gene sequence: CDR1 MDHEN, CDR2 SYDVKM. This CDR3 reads CASSAKQGPLNTEAFF. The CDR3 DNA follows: TGTGCCAGCAGTGCTAAACAGGGGCCCCTGAACACTGAAGCTTTCTTT.

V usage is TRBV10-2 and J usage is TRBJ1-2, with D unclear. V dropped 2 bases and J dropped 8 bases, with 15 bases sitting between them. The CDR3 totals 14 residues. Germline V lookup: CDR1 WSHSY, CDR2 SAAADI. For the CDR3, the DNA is TGCGCCAGCAGTGAGGGTCAGCCACGGGAAGGCTACACCTTC. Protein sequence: CASSEGQPREGYTF.

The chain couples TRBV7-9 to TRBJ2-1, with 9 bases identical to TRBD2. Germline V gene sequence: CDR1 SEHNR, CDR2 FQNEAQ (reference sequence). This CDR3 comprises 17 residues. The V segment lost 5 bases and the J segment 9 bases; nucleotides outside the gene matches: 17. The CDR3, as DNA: TGTGCCAGCAGCCTAGGGGCGGGGGGGCCTCGTTTCACTGAGCAGTTCTTC. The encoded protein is CASSLGAGGPRFTEQFF.

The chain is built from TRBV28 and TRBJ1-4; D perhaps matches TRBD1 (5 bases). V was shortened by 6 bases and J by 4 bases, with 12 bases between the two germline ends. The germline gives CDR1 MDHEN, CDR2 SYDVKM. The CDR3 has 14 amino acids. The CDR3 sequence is CASRRGTFNEKLFF. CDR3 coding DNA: TGTGCCAGCAGACGTGGGACTTTTAATGAAAAACTGTTTTTT.

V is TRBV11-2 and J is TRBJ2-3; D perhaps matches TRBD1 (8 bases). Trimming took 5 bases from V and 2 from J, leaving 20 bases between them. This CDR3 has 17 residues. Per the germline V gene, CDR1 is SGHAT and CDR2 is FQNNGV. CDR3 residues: CASSHGQGGGDTDTQYF. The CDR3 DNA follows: TGTGCCAGCAGCCATGGACAGGGAGGGGGTGACACAGATACGCAGTATTTT.

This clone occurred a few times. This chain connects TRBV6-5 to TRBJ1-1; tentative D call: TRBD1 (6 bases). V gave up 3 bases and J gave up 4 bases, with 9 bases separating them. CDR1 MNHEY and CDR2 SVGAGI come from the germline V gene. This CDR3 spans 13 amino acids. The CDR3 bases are TGTGCCAGCAGTTATAGGGGGGGCACTGAAGCTTTCTTT. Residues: CASSYRGGTEAFF.

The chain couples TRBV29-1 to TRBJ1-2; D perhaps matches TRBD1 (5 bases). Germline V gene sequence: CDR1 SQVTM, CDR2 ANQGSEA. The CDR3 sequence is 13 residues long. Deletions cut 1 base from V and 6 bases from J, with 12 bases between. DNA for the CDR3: TGCAGCGTTGAAGTGGGCAGGGTGAATGGCTACACCTTC. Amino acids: CSVEVGRVNGYTF.

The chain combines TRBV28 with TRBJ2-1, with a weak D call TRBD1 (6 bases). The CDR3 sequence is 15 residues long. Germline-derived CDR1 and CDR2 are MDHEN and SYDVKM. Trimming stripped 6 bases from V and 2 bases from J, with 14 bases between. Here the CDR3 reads CASSSYAGAYNEQFF. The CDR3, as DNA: TGTGCCAGCAGCTCATATGCAGGGGCCTACAATGAGCAGTTCTTC.

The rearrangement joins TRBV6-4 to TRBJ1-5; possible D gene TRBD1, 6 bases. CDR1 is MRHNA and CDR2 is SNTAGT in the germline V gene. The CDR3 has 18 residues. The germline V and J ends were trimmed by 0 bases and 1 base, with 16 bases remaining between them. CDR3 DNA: TGTGCCAGCAGTGACTCAACAGGGTGGGTAGGGAGCAATCAGCCCCAGCATTTT. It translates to CASSDSTGWVGSNQPQHF.

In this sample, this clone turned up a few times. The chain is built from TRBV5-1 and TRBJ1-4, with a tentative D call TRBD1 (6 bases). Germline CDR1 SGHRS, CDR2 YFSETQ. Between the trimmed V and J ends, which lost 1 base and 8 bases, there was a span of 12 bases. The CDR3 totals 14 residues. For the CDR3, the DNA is TGCGCCAGCAGCTTGTTTCCAGGGGAAGAAAAACTGTTTTTT. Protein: CASSLFPGEEKLFF.

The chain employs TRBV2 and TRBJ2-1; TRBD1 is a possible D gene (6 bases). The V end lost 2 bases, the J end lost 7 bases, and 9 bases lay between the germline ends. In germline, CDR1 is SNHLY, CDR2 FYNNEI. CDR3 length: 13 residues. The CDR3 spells CASSEWGQNEQFF. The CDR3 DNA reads TGTGCCAGCAGTGAATGGGGGCAGAATGAGCAGTTCTTC.

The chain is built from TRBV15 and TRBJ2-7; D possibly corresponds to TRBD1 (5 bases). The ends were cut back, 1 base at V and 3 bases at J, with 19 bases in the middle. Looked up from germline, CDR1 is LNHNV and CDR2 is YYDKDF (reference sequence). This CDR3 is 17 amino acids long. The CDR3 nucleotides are TGTGCCACCAGCAGAGGACCAGGGAATTCGAGTCGCTACGAGCAGTACTTC. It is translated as CATSRGPGNSSRYEQYF.

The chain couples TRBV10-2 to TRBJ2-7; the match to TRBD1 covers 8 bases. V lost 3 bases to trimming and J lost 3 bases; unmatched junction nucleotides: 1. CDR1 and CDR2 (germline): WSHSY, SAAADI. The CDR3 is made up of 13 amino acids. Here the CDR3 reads CASSETGGYEQYV. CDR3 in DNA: TGCGCCAGCAGTGAAACAGGGGGCTACGAGCAGTACGTC.

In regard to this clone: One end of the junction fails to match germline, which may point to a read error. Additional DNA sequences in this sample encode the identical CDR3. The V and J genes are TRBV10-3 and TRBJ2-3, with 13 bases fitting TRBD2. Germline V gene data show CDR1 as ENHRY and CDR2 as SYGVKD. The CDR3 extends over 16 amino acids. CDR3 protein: CAISQTSGGAVDTQYF. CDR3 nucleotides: TGCGCCATCAGCCAAACTAGCGGGGGGGCGGTAGATACGCAGTATTTT.

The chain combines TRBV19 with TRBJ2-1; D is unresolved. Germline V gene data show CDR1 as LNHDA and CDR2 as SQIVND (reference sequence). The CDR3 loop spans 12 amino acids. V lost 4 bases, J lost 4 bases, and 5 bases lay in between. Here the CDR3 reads CASSRQYNEQFF. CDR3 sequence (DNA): TGTGCCAGTAGTAGGCAGTACAATGAGCAGTTCTTC.

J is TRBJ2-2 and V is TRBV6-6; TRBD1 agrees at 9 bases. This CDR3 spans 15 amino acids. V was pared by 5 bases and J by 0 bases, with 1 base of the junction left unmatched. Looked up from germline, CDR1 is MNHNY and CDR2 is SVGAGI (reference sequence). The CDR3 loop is CASSRQGANTGELFF. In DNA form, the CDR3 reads TGTGCCAGCAGTAGACAGGGGGCGAACACCGGGGAGCTGTTTTTT.